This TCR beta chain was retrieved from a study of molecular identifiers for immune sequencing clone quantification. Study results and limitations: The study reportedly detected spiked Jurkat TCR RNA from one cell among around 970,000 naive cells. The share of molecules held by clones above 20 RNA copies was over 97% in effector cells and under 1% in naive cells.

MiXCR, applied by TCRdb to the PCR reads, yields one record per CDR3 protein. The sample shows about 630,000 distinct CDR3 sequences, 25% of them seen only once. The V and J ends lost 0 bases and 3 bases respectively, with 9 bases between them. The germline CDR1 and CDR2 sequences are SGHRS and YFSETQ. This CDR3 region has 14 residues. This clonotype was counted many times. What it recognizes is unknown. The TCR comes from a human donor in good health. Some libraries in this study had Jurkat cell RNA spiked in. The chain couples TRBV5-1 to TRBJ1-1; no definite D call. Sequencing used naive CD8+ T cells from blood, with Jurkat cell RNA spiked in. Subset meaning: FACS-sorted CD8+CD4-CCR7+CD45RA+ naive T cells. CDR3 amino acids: CASSLAAADTEAFF. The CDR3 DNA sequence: TGCGCCAGCAGCTTGGCCGCGGCCGACACTGAAGCTTTCTTT.